A selection of T cell receptor beta chains follows, all from one sample in a study of blood T cell repertoires in COVID-19. Measured with immunoSEQ multiplex PCR; TCRdb has only the in-frame clones, and not every one. The sample shows about 170,000 clones, 84% of them seen only once. Sample: peripheral blood. The receptors derive from a man aged 35-49 years who had recovered from COVID-19. CDR3s include the opening cysteine and the closing phenylalanine or tryptophan. The order of the fields is V gene, clone size, J gene, D gene, CDR3 protein, CDR3 DNA. The D gene is left open where the match is weak. The size entry is marked missing in some rows and otherwise reads once, few, many or a size class.

>TRBV6-4|few|TRBJ2-3|TRBD2
CASSDSTSGGDTQYF
TGTGCCAGCAGTGACTCGACTAGCGGGGGGGATACGCAGTATTTT
>TRBV2|-|TRBJ2-7|TRBD2
CASSENGRAYEQYF
TGTGCCAGCAGTGAAAACGGGAGGGCCTACGAGCAGTACTTC
>TRBV7-8|-|TRBJ2-7|TRBD1
CARKLVRDSRAYEQYF
TGTGCCAGAAAGCTGGTGAGGGACAGCCGCGCCTACGAGCAGTACTTC
>TRBV25-1|once|TRBJ1-5|-
CASSETRGEPQHF
TGTGCCAGCAGTGAAACCAGGGGTGAGCCCCAGCATTTT
>TRBV29-1|-|TRBJ1-1|TRBD1
CSVRTGSYTEAFF
TGCAGCGTGCGGACAGGGTCGTACACTGAAGCTTTCTTT
>TRBV7-9|once|TRBJ2-3|TRBD2
CASSQLAGVPDTQYF
TGTGCCAGCAGCCAACTAGCGGGGGTACCAGATACGCAGTATTTT
>TRBV6-2/TRBV6-3|-|TRBJ2-3|TRBD2
CASSYGGGAADTQYF
TGTGCCAGCAGTTACGGCGGGGGGGCTGCAGATACGCAGTATTTT
>TRBV7-3|-|TRBJ2-2|-
CASSLYSGSNAGELFF
TGTGCCAGCAGCTTGTATAGTGGGAGCAATGCCGGGGAGCTGTTTTTT
>TRBV7-2|-|TRBJ1-6|-
CASGRRGHNSPLHF
TGTGCCTCTGGGAGGAGGGGTCATAATTCACCCCTCCACTTT
>TRBV28|-|TRBJ2-1|TRBD1
CASSFFRDRANEQFF
TGTGCCAGCAGTTTCTTCAGGGACAGGGCCAATGAGCAGTTCTTC
>TRBV6-2/TRBV6-3|-|TRBJ2-2|-
CASSSGVTGELFF
TGTGCCAGCAGTTCCGGGGTCACCGGGGAGCTGTTTTTT
>TRBV27|-|TRBJ1-4|TRBD1
CASSFTGQKGEKLFF
TGTGCCAGCAGTTTCACGGGACAGAAAGGGGAAAAACTGTTTTTT
>TRBV4-2|-|TRBJ2-1|TRBD2
CASNGGLQISHEQFF
TGTGCCAGCAACGGGGGACTACAAATTTCCCATGAGCAGTTCTTC
>TRBV5-8|-|TRBJ1-4|TRBD1
CASSSSGTVGEKLFF
TGTGCCAGCAGCTCCTCCGGGACAGTGGGGGAAAAACTGTTTTTT
>TRBV5-1|-|TRBJ2-1|TRBD2
CASSTSGARSYNEQFF
TGCGCCAGCAGCACTAGCGGGGCTAGATCCTACAATGAGCAGTTCTTC
>TRBV6-6|-|TRBJ1-6|TRBD1
CARRGTGRGDNSPLHF
TGTGCCCGCAGGGGGACGGGCAGGGGGGATAATTCACCCCTCCACTTT
>TRBV29-1|-|TRBJ2-5|-
CSVEPRPLSSGQETQYF
TGCAGCGTGGAACCTAGGCCCCTCTCCAGCGGACAAGAGACCCAGTACTTC
>TRBV12-5|-|TRBJ1-3|-
CASGPTGGLQRPGNTIYF
TGTGCTAGTGGACCAACCGGGGGACTTCAGAGACCTGGAAACACCATATATTTT
>TRBV5-4|-|TRBJ1-3|TRBD1
CASSLDRGNTIYF
TGTGCCAGCAGCTTGGACAGGGGCAACACCATATATTTT
>TRBV6-5|-|TRBJ1-1|TRBD1
CASSSSGTGWEAFF
TGTGCCAGCAGTAGCTCCGGGACAGGGTGGGAAGCTTTCTTT
>TRBV7-7|-|TRBJ1-5|TRBD1
CASSLPDRGLRQPQHF
TGTGCTAGCAGCTTGCCGGACAGGGGGCTAAGACAGCCCCAGCATTTT
>TRBV7-3|-|TRBJ2-2|TRBD2
CASSLGFGGGNTGELFF
TGTGCCAGCAGCTTGGGTTTCGGCGGGGGGAACACCGGGGAGCTGTTTTTT
>TRBV28|-|TRBJ2-1|-
CASSTISRYNEQFF
TGTGCCAGCAGTACCATCTCGCGGTACAATGAGCAGTTCTTC
>TRBV2|-|TRBJ1-5|TRBD1
CASSAGTGGNQPQHF
TGTGCCAGCAGTGCCGGGACAGGTGGTAATCAGCCCCAGCATTTT
>TRBV7-2|-|TRBJ1-1|-
CASSSQGQGTEAFF
TGTGCCAGCAGCTCACAGGGACAAGGCACTGAAGCTTTCTTT
>TRBV4-3|many|TRBJ1-1|-
CASSQAHAPVMRTEAFF
TGCGCCAGCAGCCAAGCCCACGCCCCGGTGATGCGCACTGAAGCTTTCTTT
>TRBV6-6|-|TRBJ1-4|-
CASSYRGAGEKLFF
TGTGCCAGCAGTTATAGAGGCGCCGGGGAAAAACTGTTTTTT
>TRBV7-6|once|TRBJ2-5|TRBD2
CASSRSGSRETQYF
TGTGCCAGCAGCCGAAGCGGGAGTAGAGAGACCCAGTACTTC
>TRBV5-1|few|TRBJ2-7|-
CASSLDPGYSYEQYF
TGCGCCAGCAGCTTGGACCCGGGGTACTCCTACGAGCAGTACTTC
>TRBV28|-|TRBJ2-1|TRBD2
CASSLLGEGPANEQFF
TGTGCCAGCAGTCTCCTCGGGGAGGGCCCGGCGAATGAGCAGTTCTTC
>TRBV4-1|-|TRBJ1-3|-
CASSQGARTGNTIYF
TGCGCCAGCAGCCAGGGGGCCAGGACTGGAAACACCATATATTTT
>TRBV3-1/TRBV3-2|-|TRBJ1-3|-
CASSRNLQGAGNTIYF
TGTGCCAGCAGCCGAAACTTACAGGGAGCCGGAAACACCATATATTTT